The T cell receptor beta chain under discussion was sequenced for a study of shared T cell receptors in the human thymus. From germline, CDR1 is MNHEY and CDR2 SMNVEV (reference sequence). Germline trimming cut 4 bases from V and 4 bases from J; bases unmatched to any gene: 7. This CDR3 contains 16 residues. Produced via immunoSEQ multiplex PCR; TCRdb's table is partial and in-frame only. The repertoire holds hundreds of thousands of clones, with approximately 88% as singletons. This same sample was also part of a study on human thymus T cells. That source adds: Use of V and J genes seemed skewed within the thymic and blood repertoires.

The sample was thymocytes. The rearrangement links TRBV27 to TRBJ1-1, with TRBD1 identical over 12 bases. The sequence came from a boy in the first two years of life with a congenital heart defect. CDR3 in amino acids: CASSWDRGRMATEAFF. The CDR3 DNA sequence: TGTGCCAGCAGTTGGGACAGGGGGCGCATGGCCACTGAAGCTTTCTTT.